What follows describes a single TCR beta chain. The sample holds many counts of this clonotype. Which antigen it targets is not known. No per-base quality is available; no much larger clone lies one base away. This specimen belongs to a study of CDR3 diversity in severe acne (dated 2019 in TCRdb). Libraries came from PCR. The run used an Illumina HiSeq 2000. TCRdb applied fastp at Q25 and MiXCR to the public reads, then kept only in-frame beta chains. Here each entry gathers all rows of one CDR3 protein and keeps the most common genes and DNA. A total of roughly 100,000 distinct CDR3 sequences appear in this sample, more than 45% of them only once. Approximately 13% of the sample lies in the top ten. The germline V gene sets CDR1 to SGHDN and CDR2 to FVKESK. The germline V end is reduced by 4 bases and the J end by 4 bases; junction bases left unmatched: 12. Including cysteine and phenylalanine, the CDR3 has 16 amino acids. Only the CDR3 portion is preserved as DNA: 48 bases, with reading frame beginning at the first base.

The receptor chain draws on TRBV14 and TRBJ1-2, with 7 bases in between that match TRBD1. The sample comprised blood. The sequence came from a male donor with acne. Here is the DNA: TGTGCCAGCAGCCGCGGGACAGCGGCGATTTTCTATGGCTACACCTTC. Translated, it reads CASSRGTAAIFYGYTF.